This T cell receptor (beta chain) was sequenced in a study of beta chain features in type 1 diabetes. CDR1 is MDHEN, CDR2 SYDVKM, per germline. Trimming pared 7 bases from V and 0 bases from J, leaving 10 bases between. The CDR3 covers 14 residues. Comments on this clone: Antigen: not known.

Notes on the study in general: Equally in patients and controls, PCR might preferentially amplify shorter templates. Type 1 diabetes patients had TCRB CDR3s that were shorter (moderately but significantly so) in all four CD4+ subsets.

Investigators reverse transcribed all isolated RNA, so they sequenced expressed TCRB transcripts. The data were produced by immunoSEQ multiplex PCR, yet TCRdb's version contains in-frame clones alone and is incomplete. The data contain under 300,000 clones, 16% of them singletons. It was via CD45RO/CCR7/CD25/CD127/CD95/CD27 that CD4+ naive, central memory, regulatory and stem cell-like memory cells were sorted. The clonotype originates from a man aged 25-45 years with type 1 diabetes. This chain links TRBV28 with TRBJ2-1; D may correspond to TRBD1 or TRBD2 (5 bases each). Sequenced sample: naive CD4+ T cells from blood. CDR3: CASNAGSSYNEQFF. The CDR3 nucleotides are TGTGCCAGCAACGCAGGGAGCTCCTACAATGAGCAGTTCTTC. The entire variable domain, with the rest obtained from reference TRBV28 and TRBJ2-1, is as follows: DVKVTQSSRYLVKRTGEKVFLECVQDMDHENMFWYRQDPGLGLRLIYFSYDVKMKEKGDIPEGYSVSREKKERFSLILESASTNQTSMYLCASNAGSSYNEQFFGPGTRLTVL.